Presented here are 5 T cell receptor beta chains from one specimen sequenced in a study of long-term antiretroviral therapy in people with HIV. Sequencing used immunoSEQ v3.0 at survey level. Repertoires were generated with immunoSEQ multiplex PCR, while TCRdb's copy carries only in-frame clones and drops some. The sample records approximately 21,000 clones, 75% to 95% being singletons. The material sequenced was unsorted PBMCs, taken about 4.1 years before starting antiretroviral therapy. These receptors originate from a woman in her thirties with HIV.

The gene calls are TRBV12-5 and TRBJ1-1; tentatively, D is TRBD1 (5 bases). Trimming shortened V by 6 bases and J by 2 bases, and 10 bases separated the two germline ends. The germline V gene has CDR1 LGHNT and CDR2 FRNRAP. The CDR3 has 13 residues. CDR3 bases: TGTGCTAGTGGCAGGGACCAAAACACTGAAGCTTTCTTT. This sequence encodes CASGRDQNTEAFF.

The rearrangement joins TRBV6-1 to TRBJ1-5; tentatively, D is TRBD1 (6 bases). V dropped 6 bases and J dropped 5 bases, with 11 bases sitting between them. CDR3 length: 13 residues. Germline values: CDR1 MNHNS, CDR2 SASEGT. The CDR3 region is CASRLQGDQPQHF. The CDR3 DNA sequence: TGTGCCAGCAGACTACAGGGCGATCAGCCCCAGCATTTT.

The rearrangement uses TRBV25-1 and TRBJ2-1, with 12 bases matching TRBD2. Germline V gene data show CDR1 as MGHDK and CDR2 as SYGVNS. The junction had 2 bases not matched to a gene; V was cut back by 5 bases and J by 3 bases. The length of the CDR3 is 15 residues. The CDR3 spells CASSSSGGDYNEQFF. The CDR3 DNA reads as TGTGCCAGCAGTTCTAGCGGGGGGGACTACAATGAGCAGTTCTTC. Full variable domain (outside the CDR3, taken from reference TRBV25-1 and TRBJ2-1): EADIYQTPRYLVIGTGKKITLECSQTMGHDKMYWYQQDPGMELHLIHYSYGVNSTEKGDLSSESTVSRIRTEHFPLTLESARPSHTSQYLCASSSSGGDYNEQFFGPGTRLTVL.

This clone was recorded a few times. The chain combines TRBV7-2 with TRBJ1-6; D is unclear. The CDR3 runs to 15 residues. The V end lost 5 bases, the J end lost 6 bases, and 14 bases lay between the germline ends. Germline CDR1 reads SGHTA; CDR2 reads FQGNSA. In DNA form, the CDR3 reads TGTGCCAGCAGCCCAAGGCATTCGGGTAATTCACCCCTCCACTTT. Protein product: CASSPRHSGNSPLHF.

The count of this clone is one. CDR3 coding DNA: TGCGCCAGCAGCCAAGCGAGCGCAGGGTCGTTGGGGGAAAAACTGTTTTTT. This codes for CASSQASAGSLGEKLFF. The chain combines TRBV4-3 with TRBJ1-4; D might be TRBD1 (5 bases). Germline values: CDR1 LGHNA, CDR2 YSLEER. The CDR3 sequence is 17 residues long. V dropped 1 base and J dropped 8 bases, with 20 bases sitting between them.